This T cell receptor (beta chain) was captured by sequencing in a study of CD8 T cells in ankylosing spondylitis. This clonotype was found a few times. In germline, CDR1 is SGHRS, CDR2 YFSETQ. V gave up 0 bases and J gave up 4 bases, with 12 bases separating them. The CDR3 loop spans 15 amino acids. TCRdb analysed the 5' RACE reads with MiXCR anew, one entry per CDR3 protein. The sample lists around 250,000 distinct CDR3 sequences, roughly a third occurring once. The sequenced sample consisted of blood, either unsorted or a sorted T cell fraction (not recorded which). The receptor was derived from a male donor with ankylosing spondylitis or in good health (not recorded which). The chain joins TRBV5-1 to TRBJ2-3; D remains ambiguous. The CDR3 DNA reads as TGCGCCAGCAGCTTGGACGGAAACGGGCCAGATACGCAGTATTTT. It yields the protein CASSLDGNGPDTQYF.